This TCR beta chain stems from a study of blood T cell repertoires in COVID-19. Whole-study context: Sites across the United States, Italy and Spain contributed samples from acute and convalescent COVID-19.

Seattle-derived patients entered the study during active infection and were followed longitudinally. Methods used by the authors: Reference gene primer amplification gave estimated nucleated cell counts. Data came from immunoSEQ multiplex PCR; TCRdb stores just in-frame clones and leaves some out. D and trimming come from the DNA, and the V and J calls and clone size come from that table. The top ten hold approximately 7.5% of the sample, which has approximately 280,000 clones, approximately 92% seen once. Germline CDR1 MDHEN, CDR2 SYDVKM. V lost 2 bases and J lost 1, with 14 bases in between. The CDR3 is 16 amino acids.

This TCR came from a woman younger than 45 with COVID-19, enrolled during active disease. The sample taken for sequencing was peripheral blood. This chain links TRBV28 with TRBJ2-5; D may be TRBD1 (6 bases). CDR3 in DNA: TGTGCCAGCAGTTTAGGGGGCGAGGGGACCCAAGAGACCCAGTACTTC. Translation: CASSLGGEGTQETQYF.